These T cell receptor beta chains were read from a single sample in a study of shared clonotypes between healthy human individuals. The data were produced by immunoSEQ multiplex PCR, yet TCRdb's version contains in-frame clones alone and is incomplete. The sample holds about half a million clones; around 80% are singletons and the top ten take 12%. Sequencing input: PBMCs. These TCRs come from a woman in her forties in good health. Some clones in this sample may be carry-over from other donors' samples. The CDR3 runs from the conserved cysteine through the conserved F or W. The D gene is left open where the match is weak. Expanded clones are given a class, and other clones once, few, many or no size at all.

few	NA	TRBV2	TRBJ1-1	CASRAGSTEAFF	TGTGCCAGCAGGGCAGGGAGCACTGAAGCTTTCTTT
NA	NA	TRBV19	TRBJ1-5	CASGFGNQPQHF	TGTGCCAGTGGATTCGGGAATCAGCCCCAGCATTTT
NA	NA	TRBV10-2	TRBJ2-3	CASSRGQREDTQYF	TGCGCCAGCAGCCGTGGACAGCGGGAAGATACGCAGTATTTT
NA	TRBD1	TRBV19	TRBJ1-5	CASSKTGVGQPQHF	TGTGCCAGTAGTAAGACAGGGGTAGGGCAGCCCCAGCATTTT
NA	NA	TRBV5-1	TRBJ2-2	CASSLGARAPTGELFF	TGCGCCAGCAGCTTGGGGGCCCGGGCCCCCACCGGGGAGCTGTTTTTT
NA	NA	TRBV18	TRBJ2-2	CASSPLPAPNTGELFF	TGTGCCAGCTCACCACTGCCGGCCCCGAACACCGGGGAGCTGTTTTTT
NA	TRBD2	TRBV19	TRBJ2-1	CASSPRLAGGHNEQFF	TGTGCCAGTAGTCCAAGACTAGCGGGAGGCCACAATGAGCAGTTCTTC
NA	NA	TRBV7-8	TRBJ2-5	CASSLVWNRVETQYF	TGTGCCAGCAGCTTAGTATGGAACCGGGTAGAGACCCAGTACTTC
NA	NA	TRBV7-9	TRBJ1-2	CASSLQTVGYTF	TGTGCCAGCAGCCTCCAGACAGTTGGCTACACCTTC
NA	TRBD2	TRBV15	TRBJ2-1	CATSRDRGGRAGGNEQFF	TGTGCCACCAGCAGAGATCGGGGCGGGAGGGCCGGAGGCAATGAGCAGTTCTTC
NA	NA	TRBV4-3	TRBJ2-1	CASSQVAGRGNNEQFF	TGCGCCAGCAGCCAAGTCGCGGGCCGGGGAAACAATGAGCAGTTCTTC
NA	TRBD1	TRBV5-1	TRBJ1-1	CASSLVTGGQNTEAFF	TGCGCCAGCAGCTTGGTAACAGGGGGACAAAACACTGAAGCTTTCTTT
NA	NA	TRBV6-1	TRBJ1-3	CASSLGGFSGNTIYF	TGTGCCAGCAGTCTTGGGGGGTTCTCTGGAAACACCATATATTTT
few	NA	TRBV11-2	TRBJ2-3	CASSRGTDTQYF	TGTGCCAGCAGTAGGGGCACAGATACGCAGTATTTT
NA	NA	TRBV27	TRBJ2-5	CASSPLRGPRETQYF	TGTGCCAGCAGTCCCCTGAGGGGCCCCCGTGAGACCCAGTACTTC
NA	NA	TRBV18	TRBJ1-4	CASSTSGSNEKLFF	TGTGCCAGTTCTACTTCAGGCAGTAATGAAAAACTGTTTTTT
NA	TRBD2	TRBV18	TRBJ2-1	CASSPGLAGGLGAYNEQFF	TGTGCCAGCTCACCGGGACTAGCGGGAGGTTTAGGAGCCTACAATGAGCAGTTCTTC
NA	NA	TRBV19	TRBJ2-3	CASSSQRNTDTQYF	TGTGCCAGTAGTTCCCAGCGGAACACAGATACGCAGTATTTT
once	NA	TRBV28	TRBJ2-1	CASSFWVYNEQFF	TGTGCCAGCAGTTTTTGGGTATACAATGAGCAGTTCTTC
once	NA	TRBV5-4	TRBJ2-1	CASSLAEWSHEQFF	TGTGCCAGCAGCTTGGCGGAGTGGTCTCATGAGCAGTTCTTC
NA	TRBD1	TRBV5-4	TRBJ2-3	CASSLVGQGASTDTQYF	TGTGCCAGCAGCTTGGTTGGGCAGGGGGCGAGCACAGATACGCAGTATTTT
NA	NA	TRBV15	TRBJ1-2	CATSRSGRGPNYGYTF	TGTGCCACCAGCAGAAGTGGTAGGGGTCCCAACTATGGCTACACCTTC